A single sample is the source of the 4 T cell receptor beta chains below, sequenced in a study of CD8 T cells in ankylosing spondylitis. Each CDR3 protein is one row after TCRdb ran MiXCR on the 5' RACE reads. The sample has 120,000 or so distinct CDR3 sequences; roughly 13% are singletons. The sequenced sample was blood, either unsorted or a sorted T cell fraction (not recorded which). These receptors came from a female donor with ankylosing spondylitis or in good health (not recorded which).

In this sample, this clonotype turned up a few times. The chain carries TRBV12-3 or TRBV12-4 and TRBJ2-6; D possibly corresponds to TRBD2 (5 bases). V shed 5 bases and J shed 2 bases, with 13 bases lying between them. This CDR3 region has 16 residues. This chain's CDR3 is CASSPPRGAGANVLTF. CDR3 sequence (DNA): TGTGCCAGCAGTCCACCCCGGGGTGCTGGGGCCAACGTCCTGACTTTC.

The chain recombines TRBV20-1 with TRBJ1-5; possibly TRBD1 for D (5 bases). Germline V CDR1 and CDR2: DFQATT, SNEGSKA (reference sequence). Trimming removed 6 bases from V and 3 bases from J, with 15 bases in between. The length of the CDR3 is 14 residues. In DNA form, the CDR3 reads TGCAGTGCAGGGGTTACAGAATTCAATCAGCCCCAGCATTTT. This gives the protein CSAGVTEFNQPQHF.

This clonotype was observed at least ten times. The chain combines TRBV20-1 with TRBJ2-1; 7 nucleotides match TRBD2. The ends lost 2 bases at V and 10 bases at J; junction bases unmatched: 11. CDR3 length: 14 residues. The germline CDR1 and CDR2 sequences are DFQATT and SNEGSKA (reference sequence). CDR3 amino acids: CSARPGTTIGEQFF. CDR3 nucleotide sequence: TGCAGTGCTAGACCCGGGACTACCATCGGGGAGCAGTTCTTC.

This clonotype has a handful of counts. The CDR3 region is CASSPRWTQNQPQHF. Here the CDR3 DNA reads TGTGCCAGCAGCCCTCGTTGGACACAAAATCAGCCCCAGCATTTT. The chain has TRBV7-2 and TRBJ1-5; D might be TRBD1 (5 bases). The CDR3 runs 15 residues. Trimming removed 5 bases from V and 4 bases from J, with 15 bases in between. Germline CDR1 is SGHTA and CDR2 is FQGNSA.